This TCR beta chain originates from a study of cytomegalovirus exposure and HLA in healthy donors (dated by TCRdb to 2016 to 2017). About the full investigation: According to an earlier analysis of 587 of the donors, about 170 million T cells yielded approximately 120 million unique TCR beta sequences and about 280 Gb of sequence data. To predict cytomegalovirus infection status, the study brought together high-throughput TCR immunosequencing, statistical association of individual TCRs with disease status, and machine learning. To decide whether each TCR beta V gene segment behaved as functional or pseudogenic, an earlier analysis of 587 of the donors relied on high-throughput TCR beta sequencing. A later genetic analysis took genome-wide SNP genotypes for 398 of the 666 donors and used that subset as a discovery cohort. Besides the first cohort of approximately 710 subjects, a separate validation cohort made up of 120 different subjects was used. Among 300 to 500 genotyped donors of the cohort, an average of around 250,000 unique TCR beta nucleotide sequences was sequenced per donor, of which roughly 17% were non-productive. Alongside the repertoire data, information on donor age, sex, ethnicity and CMV serostatus was compiled. Using immunosequencing, the study profiled T cell repertoires from 500 to 800 subjects and related those repertoires to cytomegalovirus serostatus. Several DR-DQ haplotypes were handled as single units for association and clustering because linkage in the cohort was strong. Approximately 310 gigabases of sequencing data and 70 million to 85 million unique TCR sequences were included in an early release covering 550 to 650 HLA-typed donors. The genetic ancestry cluster associated with self-reported Caucasian donors included about 81% of the 398 genotyped donors. A later analysis re-examined previously published TCR beta repertoires from 600 to 700 donors and added high-resolution HLA genotyping to investigate patterns of TCR occurrence. Every discovery cohort repertoire had been produced on one sequencing platform. The aim of the study was to test whether cataloging public T cell receptors could identify signatures of past pathogen exposure. The later analysis used no new phenotypic data to find candidate immune exposures, relying instead on TCR beta sequences and their occurrence across donors. The number of typed donors differed by locus: about 629-640 for A, B, C, DRB1 and DQB1; some 500 for DQA1; 606 for DPA1; and some 450 for DPB1. HLA typing included class I and class II loci at four-digit resolution.

Libraries came from the immunoSEQ multiplex PCR assay. For the multiplex PCR, a mixture combining 60 forward primers for TCR Vbeta segments and 13 reverse primers for TCR Jbeta segments was used. Amplification of the CDR3 region of rearranged TCR beta genes was performed with a multiplex PCR assay on genomic DNA. Amplified TCR beta libraries were sequenced as 87-base-pair reads on the Illumina HiSeq System. The paper's processing steps were these. A later analysis tallied tens of millions of unique TCR beta chains across the 666 repertoires, and 10 million to 11 million of those chains were shared by two or more donors. Raw reads were error-corrected and collapsed into unique sequences by a nearest-neighbor algorithm in which closely related sequences were merged to remove PCR and sequencing errors. Alignment of CDR3 sequences to IMGT reference sequences was used to assign V, D and J gene segments. For a sequence to be retained, a match of at least six nucleotides was required to both a V gene segment and a J gene segment. A rearrangement was called productive if the CDR3 had no stop codons and remained in frame with V and J, and every other rearrangement was called non-productive. Following IMGT convention, CDR3 was defined as the stretch from the second conserved V-encoded cysteine to the conserved J-encoded phenylalanine. Sequences without an unambiguous match to a single V gene segment were excluded from the earlier analysis of 587 of the donors. In an earlier analysis of 587 of the donors, V segments were called functional above 56.7% productive rearrangements and were called segregating when the between-donor standard deviation exceeded 5%. To diagnose cytomegalovirus status from the catalog of TCR beta chain sequences, a statistical classification framework was built. A later analysis assigned V and J genes by comparing TCR nucleotide sequences with IMGT/GENE-DB human TR gene sequences. In a later analysis, CDR3 sequences and most-parsimonious VDJ recombination scenarios were assigned using the TCRdist pipeline. In a later analysis, each TCR beta chain was defined by its CDR3 amino acid sequence together with its V-gene family, and reads without a unique V-gene family were excluded. A later analysis removed several hundred highly shared, low-generation-probability nucleotide sequences to deal with suspected cross-contamination and a sequencing artifact. In a later analysis, a clonal expansion index was calculated for each public chain from normalized within-repertoire ranks of inferred template counts. In a later analysis, generation probabilities were computed with a VDJ recombination model fitted to out-of-frame rearrangements, and the resulting probabilities were checked against IGoR. In a later analysis, TCR-TCR, TCR-HLA and TCR-CMV co-occurrence was scored with hypergeometric tests, and a repertoire-size bias correction was applied to TCR pairs. A later analysis estimated false discovery rates by permuting HLA or CMV assignments 20 times. In a later analysis, co-occurring TCRs were grouped using DBSCAN, and TCRdist sequence similarity was added for clustering within HLA-allele-positive subsets. Repertoires with fewer than 30,000 or more than 120,000 public chains, plus five repertoires with anomalous nucleotide sharing, were excluded from co-occurrence clustering. This is the immuneACCESS table as TCRdb keeps it, with only in-frame sequences that have V and J called. A part of the clones is gone; compared with another copy, unresolved V genes explain less than half, and the rest is unexplained. V and J calls and clone size are given by that table; D and trimming were obtained from the DNA. A total of tens of thousands of clones appear in this sample, about 74% of them only once. The ten largest account for more than 13% of the sample.

The CDR3 measures 10 amino acids from cysteine to phenylalanine. The read is trimmed to its CDR3 DNA, 30 bases read in frame from base 1. The cohort comprised around 690 healthy bone marrow donors. At the time of sampling, all cohort members were nominally healthy, though unrecorded immune exposures were likely present. The donor was CMV seropositive and was included in the group of some 290 seropositive cohort members. Every donor gave a peripheral blood sample, and the peripheral blood mononuclear cells from that sample were used for TCR beta sequencing. The Qiagen DNeasy Blood Extraction Kit was used to extract genomic DNA from the blood cell samples. Findings and caveats that apply to the study as a whole: Immune exposure information for the cohort was limited to CMV serostatus. A few of the identified cytomegalovirus-associated TCR beta chains were confirmed in vitro to be specific for cytomegalovirus antigens. According to a later analysis, parvovirus B19, influenza, CMV and Epstein-Barr virus appeared linked to several top co-occurrence clusters. Only TCR beta chains were sequenced in this cohort, and the absence of alpha or paired-chain data limited detectable features. Cytomegalovirus status was reported to be diagnosed by the classifier with high specificity and sensitivity in both the original and validation cohorts. The presence/absence analyses assumed that sequencing depth was roughly uniform across donors, and that assumption may not be true. A later analysis found that HLA-associated TCR beta chains were more clonally expanded and had lower generation probabilities than equally common non-associated chains. Correlated functional status among segregating V segments might be attributable to linkage disequilibrium, but an unknown experimental factor could not be ruled out. A later genetic analysis associated a missense DCLRE1C variant with V-gene and J-gene trimming of TCR beta chains, and an independent cohort replicated the association. The study listed 150 to 200 TCR beta chains as associated with cytomegalovirus. When HLA alleles, especially DR and DQ, strongly co-occurred, attributing TCR associations to individual alleles was difficult. Because HLA typing was unavailable for some donors at each locus, only the typed subset was used in association tests. While some public TCRs were present in many individuals, most TCR sequences turned up only very rarely across donors. A group of highly shared sequence variants was considered likely to be a technical artifact of the sequencing pipeline. A further reported finding was that TCR beta sequences accurately predicted the HLA-A and HLA-B alleles for most subjects in the first cohort. In a later genetic analysis, fewer N-insertions in productive TCRs were reported among donors in an Asian-associated ancestry cluster than the roughly 700-donor mean. In an earlier analysis of about 600 of the donors, most TCR beta V segments appeared in productive rearrangements about 90% or about 30% of the time, broadly matching IMGT annotations. In a later analysis, most CMV-associated TCR beta chains were found to appear HLA-restricted, with HLA associations seemingly driven largely by CMV exposure. In a later analysis, TCR association rates were found to vary across HLA loci, with the most associated TCRs seen for DRB1 alleles and the fewest for HLA-C alleles. The authors suggested that the approach could potentially be extended to other disease states and immunological phenotypes. About 15 rarely observed V segments, including chromosome 9 orphons, were excluded from the earlier analysis of approximately 600 of the donors because counts were too low. Because the 87-base-pair reads could not distinguish some IMGT-functional V segments, including TRBV6-2 and TRBV6-3, those segments were excluded. At a false discovery rate of 0.05, a later analysis linked 15,000 to 20,000 TCR beta sequences to specific HLA alleles.

Many counts were recorded for this clone. Its antigen specificity is not known. There are no base qualities to consult, and no much larger clone falls within one base. The sample was PBMCs. Recombination connected TRBV21-1 to TRBJ1-1; no DNA check was done on the table's D call, TRBD1. TRBV21-1 is an annotated pseudogene. The sequence was obtained from a woman between 45 and 65 years old in good health and CMV-seropositive. The CDR3 corresponds to CASDITEAFF. The base sequence is TGTGCCAGCGACATAACTGAAGCTTTCTTT.